This T cell receptor (beta chain) derives from a study of molecular identifiers for immune sequencing clone quantification. This CDR3 is 16 amino acids long. J lost 2 bases, V lost 4 bases, and 11 bases had no gene match. Germline CDR1 reads MNHEY; CDR2 reads SMNVEV (reference sequence). Sorting selected naive CD8 T cells with a CD8+CD4-CCR7+CD45RA+ phenotype. This clonotype was seen more than once but under ten times. Antigen specificity is unknown. With listed TCR primers and previously described methods, bulk TCR libraries were prepared. TCRdb used MiXCR to reprocess the PCR reads, holding one entry per CDR3 protein. Of about 510,000 distinct CDR3 sequences in the sample, about a fifth are singletons; the top ten hold around 0.84%. Study findings and constraints: Among effectors, clones above 20 RNA copies held over 97% of molecules; among naive cells, under 1%.

V is TRBV27 and J is TRBJ2-7; TRBD1 matches at 7 bases. Specimen: naive CD8+ T cells from blood, with Jurkat cell RNA spiked in. Documented subset: FACS-sorted CD8+CD4-CCR7+CD45RA+ naive T cells. The receptor was derived from a human donor in good health. Some libraries in this study had Jurkat cell RNA spiked in. The CDR3 reads CASSSLLPTGPYEQYF. CDR3 DNA: TGTGCCAGCAGTTCCCTCCTCCCGACAGGGCCCTACGAGCAGTACTTC.